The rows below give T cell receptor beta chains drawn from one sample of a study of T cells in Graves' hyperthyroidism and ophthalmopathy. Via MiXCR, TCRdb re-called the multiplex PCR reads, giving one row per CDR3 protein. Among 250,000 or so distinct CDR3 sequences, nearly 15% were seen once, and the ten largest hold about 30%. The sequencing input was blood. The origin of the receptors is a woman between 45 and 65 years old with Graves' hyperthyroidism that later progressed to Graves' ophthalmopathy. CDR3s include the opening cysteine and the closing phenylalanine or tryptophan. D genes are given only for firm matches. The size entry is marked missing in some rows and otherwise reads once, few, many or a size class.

TGTGCCAGCACCACGGGGGGTGCCTACGAGCAGTACTTC	CASTTGGAYEQYF	TRBD2	TRBV28	TRBJ2-7	many
TGTGCCAGCGGCCCCAGGACAGGGCAGGAGCGCACTGAAGCTTTCTTT	CASGPRTGQERTEAFF	TRBD1	TRBV28	TRBJ1-1	once
TGTGCCAGCCTTCGAGATGCAACAGCGAACACTGAAGCTTTCTTT	CASLRDATANTEAFF	-	TRBV28	TRBJ1-1	few
TGTGCCAGCAGCCTCCGTGGACAGGGGACTAACTATGGCTACACCTTC	CASSLRGQGTNYGYTF	TRBD1	TRBV3-1	TRBJ1-2	many
TGTGCCTGGGGTTCGGGACAGCACACTGAAGCTTTCTTT	CAWGSGQHTEAFF	TRBD1	TRBV30	TRBJ1-1	many
TGTGCCAGCAGCCAAAATACAGGGCTCTATGGCTACACCTTC	CASSQNTGLYGYTF	-	TRBV7-6	TRBJ1-2	many
TGTGCCAGCAGCCATCCGGACGGAGCGAACACTGAAGCTTTCTTT	CASSHPDGANTEAFF	-	TRBV28	TRBJ1-1	many
TGTGCCAGCAGTTCTAGCGGCCTCTCCCCGCAGTACTTC	CASSSSGLSPQYF	TRBD2	TRBV7-3	TRBJ2-7	many
TGTGCCAGCAGTTCCTTTGCCGGTGCGACTGAAGCTTTCTTT	CASSSFAGATEAFF	-	TRBV28	TRBJ1-1	many
TGTGCCAGCAGTGCCCGGGACAGGGAGTGGTCTGGCTACACCTTC	CASSARDREWSGYTF	TRBD1	TRBV6-1	TRBJ1-2	many
TGTGCCAGCAGTTTAGCAACTAGCGGCCAGGAGTATTTT	CASSLATSGQEYF	TRBD2	TRBV12-3/TRBV12-4	TRBJ2-3	-
TGTGCTAGCAGCTTAGATATAACCGGGGAGCTGTTTTTT	CASSLDITGELFF	-	TRBV7-7	TRBJ2-2	many
TGTGCCAGCAGTTACGGGACAGGGGGAAACACCATATATTTT	CASSYGTGGNTIYF	TRBD1	TRBV6-6	TRBJ1-3	few